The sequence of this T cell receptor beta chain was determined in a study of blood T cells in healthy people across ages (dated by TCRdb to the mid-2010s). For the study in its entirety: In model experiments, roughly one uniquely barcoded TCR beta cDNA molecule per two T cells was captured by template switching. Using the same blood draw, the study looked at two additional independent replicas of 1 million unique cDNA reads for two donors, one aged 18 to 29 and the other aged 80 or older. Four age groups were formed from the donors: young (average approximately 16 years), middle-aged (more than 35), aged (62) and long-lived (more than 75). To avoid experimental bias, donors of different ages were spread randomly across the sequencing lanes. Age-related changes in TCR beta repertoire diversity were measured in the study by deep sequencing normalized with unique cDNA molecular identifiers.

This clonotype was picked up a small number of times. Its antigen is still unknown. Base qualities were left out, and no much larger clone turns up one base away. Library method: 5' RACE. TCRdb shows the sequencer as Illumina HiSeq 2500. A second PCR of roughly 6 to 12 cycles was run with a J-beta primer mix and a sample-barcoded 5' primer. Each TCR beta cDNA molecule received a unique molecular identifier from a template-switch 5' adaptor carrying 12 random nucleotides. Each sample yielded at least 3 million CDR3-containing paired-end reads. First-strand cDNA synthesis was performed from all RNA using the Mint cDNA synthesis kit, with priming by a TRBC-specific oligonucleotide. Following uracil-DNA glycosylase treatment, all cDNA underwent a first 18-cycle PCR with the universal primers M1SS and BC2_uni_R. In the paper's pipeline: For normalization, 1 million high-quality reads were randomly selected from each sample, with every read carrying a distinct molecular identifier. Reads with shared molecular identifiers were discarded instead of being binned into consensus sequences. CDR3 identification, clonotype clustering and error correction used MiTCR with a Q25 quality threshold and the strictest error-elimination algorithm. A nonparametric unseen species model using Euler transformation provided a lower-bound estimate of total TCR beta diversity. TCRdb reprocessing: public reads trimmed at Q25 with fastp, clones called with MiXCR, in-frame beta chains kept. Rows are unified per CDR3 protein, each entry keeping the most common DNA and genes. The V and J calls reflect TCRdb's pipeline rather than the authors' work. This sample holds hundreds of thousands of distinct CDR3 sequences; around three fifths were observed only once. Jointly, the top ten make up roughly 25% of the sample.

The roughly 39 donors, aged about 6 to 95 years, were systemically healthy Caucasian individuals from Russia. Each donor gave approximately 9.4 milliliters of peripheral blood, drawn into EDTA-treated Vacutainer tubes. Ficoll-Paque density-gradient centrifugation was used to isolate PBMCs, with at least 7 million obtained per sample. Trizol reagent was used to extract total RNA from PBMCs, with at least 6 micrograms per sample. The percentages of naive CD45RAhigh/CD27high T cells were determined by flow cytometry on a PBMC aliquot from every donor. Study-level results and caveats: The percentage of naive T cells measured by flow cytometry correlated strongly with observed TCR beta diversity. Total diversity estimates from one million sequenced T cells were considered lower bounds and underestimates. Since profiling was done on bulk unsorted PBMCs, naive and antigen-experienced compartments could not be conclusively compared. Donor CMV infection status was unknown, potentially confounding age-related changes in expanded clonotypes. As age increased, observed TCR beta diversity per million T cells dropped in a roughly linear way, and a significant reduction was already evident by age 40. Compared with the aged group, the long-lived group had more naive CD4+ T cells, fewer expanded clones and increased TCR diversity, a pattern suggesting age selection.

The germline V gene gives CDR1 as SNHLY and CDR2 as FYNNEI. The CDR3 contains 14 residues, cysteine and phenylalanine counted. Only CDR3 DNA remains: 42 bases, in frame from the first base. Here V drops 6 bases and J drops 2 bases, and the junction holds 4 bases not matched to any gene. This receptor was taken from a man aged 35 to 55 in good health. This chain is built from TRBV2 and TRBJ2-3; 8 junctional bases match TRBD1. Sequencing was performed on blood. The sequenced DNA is TGTGCCAGCAGAAGGGACAGGAACACAGATACGCAGTATTTT. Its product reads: CASRRDRNTDTQYF.